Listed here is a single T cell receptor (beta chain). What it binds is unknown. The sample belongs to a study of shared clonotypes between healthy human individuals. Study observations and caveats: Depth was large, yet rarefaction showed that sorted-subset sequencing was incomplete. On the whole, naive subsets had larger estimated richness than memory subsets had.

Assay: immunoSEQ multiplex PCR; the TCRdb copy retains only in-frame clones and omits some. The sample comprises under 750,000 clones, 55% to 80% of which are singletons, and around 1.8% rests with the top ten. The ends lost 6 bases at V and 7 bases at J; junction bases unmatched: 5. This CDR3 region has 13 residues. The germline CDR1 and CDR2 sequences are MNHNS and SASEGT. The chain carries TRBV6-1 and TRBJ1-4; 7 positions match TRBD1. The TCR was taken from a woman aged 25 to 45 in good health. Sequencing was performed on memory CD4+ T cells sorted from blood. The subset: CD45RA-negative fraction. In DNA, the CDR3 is TGTGCCAGCAGGGTTGACAGGGTTGAAAAACTGTTTTTT. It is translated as CASRVDRVEKLFF.